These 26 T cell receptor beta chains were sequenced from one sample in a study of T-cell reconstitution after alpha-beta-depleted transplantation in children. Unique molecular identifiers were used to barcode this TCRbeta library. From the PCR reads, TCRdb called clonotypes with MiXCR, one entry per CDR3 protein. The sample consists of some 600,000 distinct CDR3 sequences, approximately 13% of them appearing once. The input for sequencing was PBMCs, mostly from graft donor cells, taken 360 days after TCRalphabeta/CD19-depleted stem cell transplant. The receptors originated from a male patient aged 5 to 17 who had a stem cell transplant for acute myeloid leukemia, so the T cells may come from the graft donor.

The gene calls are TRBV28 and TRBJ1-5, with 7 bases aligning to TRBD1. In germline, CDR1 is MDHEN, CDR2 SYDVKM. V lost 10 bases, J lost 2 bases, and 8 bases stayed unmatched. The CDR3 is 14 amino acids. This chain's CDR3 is CATPGGSGNQPQHF. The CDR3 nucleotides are TGTGCCACCCCAGGGGGATCAGGCAATCAGCCCCAGCATTTT.

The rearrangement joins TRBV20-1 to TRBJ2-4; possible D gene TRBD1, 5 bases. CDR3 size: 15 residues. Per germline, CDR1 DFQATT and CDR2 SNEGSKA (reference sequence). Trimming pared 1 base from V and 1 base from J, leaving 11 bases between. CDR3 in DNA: TGCAGTGCTAGAGGACAGACGGGCGCCAAAAACATTCAGTACTTC. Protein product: CSARGQTGAKNIQYF.

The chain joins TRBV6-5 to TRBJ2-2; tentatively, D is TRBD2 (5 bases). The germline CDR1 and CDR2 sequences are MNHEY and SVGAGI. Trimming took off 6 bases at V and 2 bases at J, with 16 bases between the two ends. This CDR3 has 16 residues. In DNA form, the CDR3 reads TGTGCCAGCAGCTTACTCCCCGGGGTCAACACCGGGGAGCTGTTTTTT. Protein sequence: CASSLLPGVNTGELFF.

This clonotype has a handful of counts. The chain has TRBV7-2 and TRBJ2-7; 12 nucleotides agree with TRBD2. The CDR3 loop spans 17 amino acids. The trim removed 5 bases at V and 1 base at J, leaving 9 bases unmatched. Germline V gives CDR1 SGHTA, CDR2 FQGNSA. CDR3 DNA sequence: TGTGCCAGCAGCCCCCCGGGACTAGCGGGCGTATCCTACGAGCAGTACTTC. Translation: CASSPPGLAGVSYEQYF.

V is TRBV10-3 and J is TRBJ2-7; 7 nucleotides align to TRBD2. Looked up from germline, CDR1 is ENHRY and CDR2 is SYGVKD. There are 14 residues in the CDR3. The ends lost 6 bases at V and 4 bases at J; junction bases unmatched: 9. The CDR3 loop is CAIRTGGGIYEQYF. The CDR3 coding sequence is TGTGCCATCAGGACGGGGGGAGGTATATACGAGCAGTACTTC.

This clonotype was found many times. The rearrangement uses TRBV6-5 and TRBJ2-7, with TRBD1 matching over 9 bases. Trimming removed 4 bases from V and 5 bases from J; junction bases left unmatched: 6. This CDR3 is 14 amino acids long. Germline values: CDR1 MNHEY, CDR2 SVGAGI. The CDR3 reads CASSFNRGLDEQYF. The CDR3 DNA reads TGTGCCAGCAGTTTTAACAGGGGGCTGGACGAGCAGTACTTC.

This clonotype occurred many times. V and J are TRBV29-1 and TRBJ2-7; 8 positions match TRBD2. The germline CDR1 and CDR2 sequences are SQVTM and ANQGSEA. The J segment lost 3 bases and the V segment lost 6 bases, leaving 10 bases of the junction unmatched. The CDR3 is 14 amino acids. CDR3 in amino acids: CSVRIYGRVYEQYF. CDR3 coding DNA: TGCAGCGTACGAATCTACGGGAGGGTCTACGAGCAGTACTTC.

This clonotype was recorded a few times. The CDR3 coding sequence is TGTGCCAGCAGTTTTAAAGGACAGGGGTTCTCTGGGGCCAACGTCCTGACTTTC. Protein sequence: CASSFKGQGFSGANVLTF. The V gene is TRBV12-3 or TRBV12-4, the J gene TRBJ2-6; 9 nucleotides match TRBD1. The ends lost 3 bases at V and 0 bases at J; junction bases unmatched: 6. The CDR3 is 18 amino acids.

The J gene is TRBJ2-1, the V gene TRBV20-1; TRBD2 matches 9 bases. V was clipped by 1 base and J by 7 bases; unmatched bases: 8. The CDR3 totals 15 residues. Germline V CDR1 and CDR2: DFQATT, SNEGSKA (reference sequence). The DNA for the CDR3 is TGCAGTGCTAGAGGGGGTAGCGGGAGTATTAATGAGCAGTTCTTC. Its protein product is CSARGGSGSINEQFF.

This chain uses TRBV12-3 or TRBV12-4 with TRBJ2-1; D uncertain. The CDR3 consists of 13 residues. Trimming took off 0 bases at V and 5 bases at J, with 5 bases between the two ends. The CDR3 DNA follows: TGTGCCAGCAGTTTAGCTAGCAACAATGAGCAGTTCTTC. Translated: CASSLASNNEQFF.

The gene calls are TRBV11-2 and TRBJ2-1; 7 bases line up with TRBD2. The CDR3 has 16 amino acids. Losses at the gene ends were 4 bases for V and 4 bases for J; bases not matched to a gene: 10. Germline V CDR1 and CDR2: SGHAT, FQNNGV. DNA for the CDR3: TGTGCCAGCAGCTCCTTTCTAGCGGACCTTTACAATGAGCAGTTCTTC. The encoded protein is CASSSFLADLYNEQFF. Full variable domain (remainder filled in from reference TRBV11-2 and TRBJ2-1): EAGVAQSPRYKIIEKRQSVAFWCNPISGHATLYWYQQILGQGPKLLIQFQNNGVVDDSQLPKDRFSAERLKGVDSTLKIQPAKLEDSAVYLCASSSFLADLYNEQFFGPGTRLTVL.

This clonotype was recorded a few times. The CDR3 loop reads CASSLGLAGGVGETQYF. CDR3 sequence (DNA): TGTGCCAGCAGCTTAGGGCTAGCGGGAGGGGTAGGAGAGACCCAGTACTTC. The V call is TRBV7-8, the J call TRBJ2-5; TRBD2 agrees at 12 bases. Trimming took 1 base from V and 4 from J; bases not matched to a gene: 7. Germline CDR1 reads SGHVS; CDR2 reads FQNEAQ. The CDR3 extends over 17 amino acids.

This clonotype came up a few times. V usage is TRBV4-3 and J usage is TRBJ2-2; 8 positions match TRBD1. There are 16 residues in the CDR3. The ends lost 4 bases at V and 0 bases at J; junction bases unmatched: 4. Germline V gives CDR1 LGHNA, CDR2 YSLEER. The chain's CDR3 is CASSPQGAANTGELFF. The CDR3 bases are TGCGCCAGCAGCCCTCAGGGGGCCGCGAACACCGGGGAGCTGTTTTTT.

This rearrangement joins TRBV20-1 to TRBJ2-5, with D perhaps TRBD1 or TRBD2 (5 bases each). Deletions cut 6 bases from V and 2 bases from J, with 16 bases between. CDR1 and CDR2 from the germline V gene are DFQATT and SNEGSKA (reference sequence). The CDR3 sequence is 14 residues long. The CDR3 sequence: CSASLWGKQETQYF. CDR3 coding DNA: TGCAGTGCCTCCCTGTGGGGGAAACAAGAGACCCAGTACTTC.

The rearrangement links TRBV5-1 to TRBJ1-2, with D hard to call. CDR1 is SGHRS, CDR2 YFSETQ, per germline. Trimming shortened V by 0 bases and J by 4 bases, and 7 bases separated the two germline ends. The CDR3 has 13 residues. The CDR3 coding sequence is TGCGCCAGCAGCTTGGTCGGAGTCTATGGCTACACCTTC. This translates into CASSLVGVYGYTF.

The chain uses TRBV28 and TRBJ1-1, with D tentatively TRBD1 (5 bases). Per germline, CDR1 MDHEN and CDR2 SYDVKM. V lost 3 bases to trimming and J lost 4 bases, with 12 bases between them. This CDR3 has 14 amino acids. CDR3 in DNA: TGTGCCAGCAGTTTGGACACCTTCCCCACTGAAGCTTTCTTT. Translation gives CASSLDTFPTEAFF.

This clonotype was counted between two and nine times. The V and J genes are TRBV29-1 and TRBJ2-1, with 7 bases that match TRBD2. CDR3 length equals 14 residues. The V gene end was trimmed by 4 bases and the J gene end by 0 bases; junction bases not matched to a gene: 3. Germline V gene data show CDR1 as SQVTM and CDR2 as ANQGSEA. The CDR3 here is CSVVPSGSYNEQFF. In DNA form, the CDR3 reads TGCAGCGTTGTGCCTAGCGGCTCCTACAATGAGCAGTTCTTC.

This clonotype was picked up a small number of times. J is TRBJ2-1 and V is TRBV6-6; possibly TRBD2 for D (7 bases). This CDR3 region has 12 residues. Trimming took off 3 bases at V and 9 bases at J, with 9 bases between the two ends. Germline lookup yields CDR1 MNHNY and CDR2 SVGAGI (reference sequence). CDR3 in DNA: TGTGCCAGCAGTTATGGGGGGGCTGAGCAGTTCTTC. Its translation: CASSYGGAEQFF.

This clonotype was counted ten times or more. In DNA, the CDR3 is TGTGCCAGCAGGACAGGGGCCTACAATGAGCAGTTCTTC. It translates to CASRTGAYNEQFF. V usage is TRBV6-1 and J usage is TRBJ2-1, with 8 bases identical to TRBD1. Germline assignment: CDR1 MNHNS and CDR2 SASEGT. This CDR3 has 13 amino acids. The junction had 0 bases not matched to a gene; V was cut back by 6 bases and J by 2 bases.

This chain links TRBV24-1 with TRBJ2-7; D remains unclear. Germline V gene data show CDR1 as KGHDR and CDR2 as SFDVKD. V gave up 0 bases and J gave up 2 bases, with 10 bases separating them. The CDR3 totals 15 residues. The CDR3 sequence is CATSDLIGGTYEQYF. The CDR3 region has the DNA TGTGCCACCAGTGATTTGATCGGCGGAACCTACGAGCAGTACTTC.

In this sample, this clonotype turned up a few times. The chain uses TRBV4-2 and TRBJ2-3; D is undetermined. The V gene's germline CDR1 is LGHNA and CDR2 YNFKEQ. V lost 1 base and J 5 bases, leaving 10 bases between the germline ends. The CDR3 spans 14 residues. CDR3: CASSQVDGVDTQYF. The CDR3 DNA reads TGTGCCAGCAGCCAAGTGGATGGGGTAGATACGCAGTATTTT.

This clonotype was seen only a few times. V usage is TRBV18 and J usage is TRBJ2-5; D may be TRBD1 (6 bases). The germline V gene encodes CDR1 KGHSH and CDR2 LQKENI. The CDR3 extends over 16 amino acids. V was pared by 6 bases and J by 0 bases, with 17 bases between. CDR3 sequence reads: CASSQRNRDNQETQYF. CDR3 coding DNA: TGTGCCAGCTCCCAACGGAACCGGGACAACCAAGAGACCCAGTACTTC.

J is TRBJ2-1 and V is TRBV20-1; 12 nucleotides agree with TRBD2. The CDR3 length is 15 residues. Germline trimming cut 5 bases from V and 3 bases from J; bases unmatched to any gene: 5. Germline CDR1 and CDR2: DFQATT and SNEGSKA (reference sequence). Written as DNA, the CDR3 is TGCAGTGCTCCAACTAGCGGGAGGAGCTACAATGAGCAGTTCTTC. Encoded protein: CSAPTSGRSYNEQFF.

The CDR3 loop is CSVDDNTDTQYF. The CDR3 DNA is TGCAGCGTTGACGACAACACAGATACGCAGTATTTT. This chain uses TRBV29-1 with TRBJ2-3; D is unclear. The V end was cut by 3 bases, the J end by 2 bases, with 6 bases between. The CDR3 length is 12 residues. Germline V gene sequence: CDR1 SQVTM, CDR2 ANQGSEA.

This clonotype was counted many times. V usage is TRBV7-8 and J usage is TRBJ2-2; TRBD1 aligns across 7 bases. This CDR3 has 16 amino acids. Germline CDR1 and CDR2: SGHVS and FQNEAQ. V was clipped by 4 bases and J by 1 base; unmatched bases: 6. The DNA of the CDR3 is TGTGCCAGCAGCTCGAGACAGGGAAGGAACACCGGGGAGCTGTTTTTT. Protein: CASSSRQGRNTGELFF.

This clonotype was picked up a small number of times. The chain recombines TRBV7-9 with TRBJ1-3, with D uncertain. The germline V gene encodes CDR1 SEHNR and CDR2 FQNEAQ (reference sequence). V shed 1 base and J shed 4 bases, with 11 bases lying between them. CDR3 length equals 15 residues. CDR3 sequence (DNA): TGTGCCAGCAGCTTAGTTGGAGGATTCGGAAACACCATATATTTT. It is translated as CASSLVGGFGNTIYF. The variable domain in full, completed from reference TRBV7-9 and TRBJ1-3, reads DTGVSQNPRHKITKRGQNVTFRCDPISEHNRLYWYRQTLGQGPEFLTYFQNEAQLEKSRLLSDRFSAERPKGSFSTLEIQRTEQGDSAMYLCASSLVGGFGNTIYFGEGSWLTVV.